This passage covers 14 T cell receptor beta chains from one sample sequenced in a study of T-cell memory formation after mild COVID-19. TCRdb ran MiXCR on the 5' RACE reads and lists one entry per CDR3 protein. Of around 300,000 distinct CDR3 sequences in the sample, 10% to 15% are singletons; the top ten hold about a fifth. The specimen was PBMCs or a T cell subset sorted from them (not recorded which). The source of these receptors is a man between 18 and 35 years old who had mild COVID-19 (a few samples of this study predate the infection). Cell type and time point are not known.

The rearrangement joins TRBV12-3 or TRBV12-4 to TRBJ2-7; D remains ambiguous. Trimming stripped 2 bases from V and 5 bases from J, with 10 bases between. This CDR3 contains 13 residues. The CDR3 nucleotides read TGTGCCAGCAGTTTAAGGAGATTGGACGAGCAGTACTTC. This sequence encodes CASSLRRLDEQYF.

This clonotype was seen at least ten times. CDR3 in amino acids: CASSPTGGEDTEAFF. The CDR3, as DNA: TGTGCCAGCAGCCCGACAGGGGGCGAGGACACTGAAGCTTTCTTT. The gene calls are TRBV4-2 and TRBJ1-1; 10 nucleotides align to TRBD1. The CDR3 is 15 amino acids. CDR1 and CDR2 from the germline V gene are LGHNA and YNFKEQ. Trimming removed 4 bases from V and 3 bases from J; junction bases left unmatched: 5.

In DNA, the CDR3 is TGTGCCAGCGTTTCGGCAGGAGAGACCCAGTACTTC. This translates into CASVSAGETQYF. The chain is built from TRBV6-5 and TRBJ2-5; D uncertain. V dropped 8 bases and J dropped 4 bases, with 11 bases sitting between them. The CDR3 covers 12 residues. The germline V gene has CDR1 MNHEY and CDR2 SVGAGI.

This clonotype has a handful of counts. The rearrangement links TRBV2 to TRBJ2-5, with 7 nucleotides matching TRBD1. Germline CDR1 reads SNHLY; CDR2 reads FYNNEI. With 7 bases clipped from V and 5 bases from J, the junction kept 10 bases outside the gene matches. The CDR3 has 14 amino acids. The DNA of the CDR3 is TGTGCCAGCATCCCCAACAGGGGTGGGGAGACCCAGTACTTC. Protein sequence: CASIPNRGGETQYF.

This chain's CDR3 is CASSYGGLVYEQYV. DNA of the CDR3: TGTGCCAGCAGTTACGGAGGGTTGGTGTACGAGCAGTACGTC. The rearrangement links TRBV6-2 or TRBV6-3 to TRBJ2-7; maybe TRBD2 (6 bases). Trimming stripped 2 bases from V and 4 bases from J, with 12 bases between. Germline lookup yields CDR1 MNHEY and CDR2 SVGEGT. This CDR3 has 14 residues.

This clonotype came up a few times. J is TRBJ1-1 and V is TRBV10-3, with 8 bases identical to TRBD1. V trimming: 10 bases; J trimming: 6 bases; junction bases outside the gene matches: 10. The CDR3 loop spans 13 amino acids. Germline assignment: CDR1 ENHRY and CDR2 SYGVKD. In nucleotides, the CDR3 is TGTGCCACCCACGACAGGGGAAGAGCTGAAGCTTTCTTT. This sequence encodes CATHDRGRAEAFF.

This clonotype was observed a few times. The chain recombines TRBV20-1 with TRBJ2-3; D is undetermined. The CDR3 is 15 amino acids. Germline CDR1 is DFQATT and CDR2 is SNEGSKA (reference sequence). V lost 3 bases to trimming and J lost 4 bases, with 17 bases between them. CDR3 nucleotides: TGCAGTGCTAGGGAACCTAATGGCTTACCAGATACGCAGTATTTT. Residues: CSAREPNGLPDTQYF.

The table lists this clonotype with a few counts. The rearrangement uses TRBV4-3 and TRBJ2-7; 9 nucleotides line up with TRBD1. Germline V CDR1 and CDR2: LGHNA, YSLEER. The J segment lost 0 bases and the V segment lost 4 bases, leaving 4 bases of the junction unmatched. The CDR3 totals 15 residues. The CDR3, as DNA: TGCGCCAGCAGCCTCGGGACAGGGAACTCCTACGAGCAGTACTTC. Protein product: CASSLGTGNSYEQYF.

This clonotype came up a few times. This sequence joins TRBV7-2 and TRBJ2-1; 10 nucleotides agree with TRBD2. Germline-derived CDR1 and CDR2 are SGHTA and FQGNSA. This CDR3 has 14 residues. V dropped 8 bases and J dropped 3; count of bases not matched to a gene: 4. CDR3 sequence (DNA): TGTGCCAGCGTAGCGGGGGGCCTCTACAATGAGCAGTTCTTC. It specifies CASVAGGLYNEQFF.

This clonotype was found many times. The genes are TRBV5-1 and TRBJ2-1; either TRBD1 or TRBD2 may fit D (5 bases each). Germline V gene data show CDR1 as SGHRS and CDR2 as YFSETQ. V was cut by 4 bases and J by 3 bases, with 17 bases left in between. CDR3 size: 16 residues. The CDR3 region has the DNA TGCGCCAGCAGCCGCCAGACTCGGGACGTCTACAATGAGCAGTTCTTC. It yields the protein CASSRQTRDVYNEQFF.

This chain joins TRBV6-5 and TRBJ2-3, with a weak D call TRBD2 (6 bases). The CDR3 totals 18 residues. V was shortened by 6 bases and J by 0 bases, with 22 bases between the two germline ends. The V gene's germline CDR1 is MNHEY and CDR2 SVGAGI. The CDR3 is CASSFSRGLPVSTDTQYF. The DNA of the CDR3 is TGTGCCAGCAGCTTCTCGAGGGGACTCCCCGTGAGCACAGATACGCAGTATTTT.

The rearrangement links TRBV7-9 to TRBJ2-2; D is unclear. The V end lost 1 base, the J end lost 8 bases, and 11 bases lay between the germline ends. Germline loops: CDR1 SEHNR, CDR2 FQNEAQ (reference sequence). This CDR3 is built from 14 residues. The CDR3 DNA reads TGTGCCAGCAGCTTAGATTCGTCTTCAGGGGAGCTGTTTTTT. It specifies CASSLDSSSGELFF.

This clonotype was observed a few times. The chain employs TRBV6-6 and TRBJ2-1; perhaps TRBD1 as D (5 bases). The V gene's germline CDR1 is MNHNY and CDR2 SVGAGI (reference sequence). The CDR3 extends over 12 amino acids. The V gene lost 5 bases and the J gene lost 10 bases, with 12 bases spanning the gap. The CDR3 bases are TGTGCCAGCAGTGGACACGGCCGGGAGCAGTTCTTC. It translates to CASSGHGREQFF.

In this sample, this clonotype turned up a few times. The chain couples TRBV27 to TRBJ2-7; possibly TRBD1 for D (6 bases). CDR1 and CDR2 (germline): MNHEY, SMNVEV (reference sequence). V was clipped by 4 bases and J by 7 bases, with 14 bases between them. CDR3 length equals 13 residues. CDR3 amino acids: CASSYVKGQEQYV. For the CDR3, the DNA is TGTGCCAGCAGTTATGTGAAGGGACAAGAGCAGTACGTC.